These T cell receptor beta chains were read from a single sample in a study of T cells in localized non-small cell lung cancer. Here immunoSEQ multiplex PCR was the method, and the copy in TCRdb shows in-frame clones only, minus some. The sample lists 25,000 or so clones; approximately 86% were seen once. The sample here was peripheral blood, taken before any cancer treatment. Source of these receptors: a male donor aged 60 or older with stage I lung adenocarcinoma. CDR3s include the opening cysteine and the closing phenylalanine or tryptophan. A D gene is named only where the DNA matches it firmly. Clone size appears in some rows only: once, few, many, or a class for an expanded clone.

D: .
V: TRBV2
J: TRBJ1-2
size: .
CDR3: CASMTDSNYGYTF
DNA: TGTGCCAGCATGACAGATTCTAACTATGGCTACACCTTC

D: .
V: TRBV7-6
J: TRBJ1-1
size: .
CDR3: CASSSYSGGINTEAFF
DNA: TGTGCCAGCAGCTCCTACAGTGGGGGGATCAACACTGAAGCTTTCTTT

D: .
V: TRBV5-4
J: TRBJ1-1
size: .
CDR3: CASSQGRGANTEAFF
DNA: TGCGCCAGCAGCCAGGGACGAGGCGCGAACACTGAAGCTTTCTTT

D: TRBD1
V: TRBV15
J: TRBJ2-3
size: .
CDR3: CATSRSRQGIADTQYF
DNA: TGTGCCACCAGCAGGTCCCGACAGGGGATCGCAGATACGCAGTATTTT

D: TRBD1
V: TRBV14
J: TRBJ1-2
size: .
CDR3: CASSRTRQGGGYTF
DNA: TGTGCCAGCAGCCGGACACGACAGGGAGGCGGCTACACCTTC

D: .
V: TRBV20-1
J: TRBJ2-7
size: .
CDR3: CSAPSLYEQYF
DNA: TGCAGTGCCCCGTCGCTCTACGAGCAGTACTTC

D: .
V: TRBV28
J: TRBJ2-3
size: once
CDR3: CASNSPGSPSTDTQYF
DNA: TGTGCCAGCAATTCCCCGGGGAGCCCTAGCACAGATACGCAGTATTTT

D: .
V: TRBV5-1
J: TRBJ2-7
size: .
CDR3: CASSPRTASFDEQYF
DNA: TGCGCCAGCAGTCCTAGGACAGCCAGTTTTGACGAGCAGTACTTC

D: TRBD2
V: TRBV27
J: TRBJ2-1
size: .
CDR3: CASTPGLAGNNEQFF
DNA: TGTGCCAGCACCCCCGGGCTAGCGGGTAACAATGAGCAGTTCTTC

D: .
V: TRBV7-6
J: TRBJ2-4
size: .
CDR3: CASSLRGGAIFDIQYF
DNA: TGTGCCAGCAGCTTAAGAGGGGGGGCGATTTTCGACATTCAGTACTTC

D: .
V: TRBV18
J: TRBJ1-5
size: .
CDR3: CASSLGGTQPQHF
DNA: TGTGCCAGCTCACTTGGAGGAACTCAGCCCCAGCATTTT

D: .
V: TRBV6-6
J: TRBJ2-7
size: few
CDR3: CASSPTGSHYEQYF
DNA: TGTGCCAGCAGCCCGACAGGCTCCCACTACGAGCAGTACTTC

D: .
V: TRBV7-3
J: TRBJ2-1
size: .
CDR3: CASSLLTGRANEQFF
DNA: TGTGCCAGCAGCTTACTAACAGGGCGCGCTAATGAGCAGTTCTTC

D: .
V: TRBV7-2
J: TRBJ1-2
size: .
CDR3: CASSFQQNGYTF
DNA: TGTGCCAGCAGCTTCCAACAGAATGGCTACACCTTC

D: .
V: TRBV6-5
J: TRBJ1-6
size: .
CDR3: CASSTKGSPLHF
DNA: TGTGCCAGCAGTACCAAAGGATCACCCCTCCACTTT

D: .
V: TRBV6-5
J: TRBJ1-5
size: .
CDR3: CASSYSSGHQPQHF
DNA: TGTGCCAGCAGTTACTCGAGTGGTCATCAGCCCCAGCATTTT

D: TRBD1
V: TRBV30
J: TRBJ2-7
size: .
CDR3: CAGAGEGAGNEQYF
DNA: TGTGCCGGGGCCGGTGAGGGGGCCGGAAACGAGCAGTACTTC

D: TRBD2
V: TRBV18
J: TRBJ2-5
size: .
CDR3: CASSPQREETQYF
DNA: TGTGCCAGCTCACCACAGCGGGAGGAGACCCAGTACTTC

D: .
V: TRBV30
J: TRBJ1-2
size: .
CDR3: CAWSVPLLSYGYTF
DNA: TGTGCCTGGAGTGTACCCCTCCTGTCCTATGGCTACACCTTC

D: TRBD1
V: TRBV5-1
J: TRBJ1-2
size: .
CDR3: CASSLTGEYGYTF
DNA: TGCGCCAGCAGCCTGACAGGGGAGTATGGCTACACCTTC

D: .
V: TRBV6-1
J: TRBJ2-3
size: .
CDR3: CASSGGTGTGSRDTQYF
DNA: TGTGCCAGCAGTGGGGGAACAGGGACGGGTTCTCGAGATACGCAGTATTTT

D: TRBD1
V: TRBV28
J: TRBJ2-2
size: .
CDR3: CASSLGQGYTGELFF
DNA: TGTGCCAGCAGTTTGGGACAGGGGTACACCGGGGAGCTGTTTTTT

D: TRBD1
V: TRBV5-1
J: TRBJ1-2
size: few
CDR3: CASSYLGQSNYGYTF
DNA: TGCGCCAGCAGCTACCTGGGACAGTCGAACTATGGCTACACCTTC

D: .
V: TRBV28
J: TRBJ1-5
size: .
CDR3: CASTSHGEGANQPQHF
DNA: TGTGCCAGCACCTCCCACGGCGAAGGGGCGAATCAGCCCCAGCATTTT

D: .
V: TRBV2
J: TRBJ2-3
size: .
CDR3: CASRRDIITDTQYF
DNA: TGTGCCAGCCGCCGGGACATAATCACAGATACGCAGTATTTT

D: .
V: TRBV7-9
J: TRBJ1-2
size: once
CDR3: CASSLEVNYGYTF
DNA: TGTGCCAGCAGCTTAGAGGTGAACTATGGCTACACCTTC

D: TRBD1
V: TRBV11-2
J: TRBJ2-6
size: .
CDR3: CASSQGAVGANVLTF
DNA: TGTGCCAGCAGCCAGGGGGCGGTTGGGGCCAACGTCCTGACTTTC

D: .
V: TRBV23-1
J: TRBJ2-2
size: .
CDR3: CASTCHSPGELFF
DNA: TGCGCCAGCACCTGTCACTCGCCCGGGGAGCTGTTTTTT

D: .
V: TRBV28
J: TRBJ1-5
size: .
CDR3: CASSFPNQPQHF
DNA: TGTGCCAGCAGTTTTCCTAATCAGCCCCAGCATTTT

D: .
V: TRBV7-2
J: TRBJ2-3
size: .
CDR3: CASSLSGLSTDTQYF
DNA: TGTGCCAGCAGCTTATCGGGACTCAGCACAGATACGCAGTATTTT

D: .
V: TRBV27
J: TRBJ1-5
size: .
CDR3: CASSFRGANQPQHF
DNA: TGTGCCAGCAGTTTCAGGGGTGCCAATCAGCCCCAGCATTTT

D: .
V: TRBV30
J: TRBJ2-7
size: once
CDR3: CAWSVTGDEQYF
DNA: TGTGCCTGGAGTGTAACGGGAGACGAGCAGTACTTC

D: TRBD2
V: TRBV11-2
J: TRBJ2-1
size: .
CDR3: CASSLETSGVVEQFF
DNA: TGTGCCAGCAGCTTAGAGACTAGCGGGGTAGTTGAGCAGTTCTTC

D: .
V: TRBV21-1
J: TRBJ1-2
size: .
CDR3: CASSAQDGPANYGYTF
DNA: TGTGCCAGCAGCGCCCAGGACGGGCCCGCTAACTATGGCTACACCTTC